This TCR beta chain derives from a study of shared clonotypes between healthy human individuals. The wider study: Each donor's CD8 memory used one plate, CD8 naive two, each CD4 subset three. Notes on the study in general: Sequencing depth was predicted to influence how clonotypes are shared among donors.

Turning to this clone: The antigen is unknown. Other DNA sequences in the same sample also yield this CDR3.

Trimming stripped 0 bases from V and 9 bases from J, with 6 bases between. The germline V gene has CDR1 SGHAT and CDR2 FQNNGV. The CDR3 extends over 12 amino acids. Deep-level settings were used for running the assay. The authors' processing: Junction-only sequences without quality scores came from ImmunoSEQ, so filtering differed. Clones were read by immunoSEQ multiplex PCR, and TCRdb kept only the in-frame ones, dropping some. V and J calls and clone size are as listed in that table; D and trimming were resolved from the DNA. The repertoire holds a few million clones, about 92% seen once, with around 0.15% in the top ten.

This chain links TRBV11-2 with TRBJ2-1; D ambiguous. The sequence was obtained from a man aged 18-30 years in good health. The sequenced sample consisted of naive CD4+ T cells sorted from blood. Subset in this sample: CD45RA+ positively selected. The CDR3 protein is CASSLEVGEQFF. The CDR3 nucleotides read TGTGCCAGCAGCTTAGAGGTGGGTGAGCAGTTCTTC.